This TCR beta chain was identified in a study of cytomegalovirus exposure and HLA in healthy donors. As for the study in general: There were fewer than 130 million unique TCR beta sequences, drawn from roughly 200 million T cells, in an earlier analysis. Findings and caveats of the study: Being productive about 87% or about 30% of the time was typical of most TCR beta V segments in an earlier analysis.

In germline, CDR1 is MNHEY, CDR2 SMNVEV (reference sequence). This CDR3 is built from 15 residues. Unmatched junction bases numbered 4, after V lost 5 bases and J lost 1 base. PCR was performed using 60 Vbeta and 13 Jbeta primers. Repertoires were generated with immunoSEQ multiplex PCR, while TCRdb's copy carries only in-frame clones and drops some. The sample consists of 90,000 to 150,000 clones, roughly 80% of them appearing once. As regards this clone: Its antigen is unknown.

J is TRBJ2-2 and V is TRBV27, with 7 bases lining up with TRBD2. Sequencing was carried out using PBMCs. The sequence derives from a woman aged 25 to 45 in good health and CMV-seropositive. The CDR3 spells CASSPSGRNTGELFF. CDR3 nucleotide sequence: TGTGCCAGCAGTCCTAGCGGCCGGAACACCGGGGAGCTGTTTTTT.